This T cell receptor beta chain was sequenced during a study of technical replicates of blood from several donors. This clone was counted at least ten times. Repertoires were generated with immunoSEQ multiplex PCR, while TCRdb's copy carries only in-frame clones and drops some. The sample contains tens of thousands of clones, about 94% of which appear only once. CDR1 is SNHLY, CDR2 FYNNEI, per germline. V trimming: 0 bases; J trimming: 7 bases; junction bases outside the gene matches: 5. This CDR3 has 14 amino acids. The sequenced sample consisted of T cells isolated from PBMCs. The receptor was derived from a human donor in good health. The chain combines TRBV2 with TRBJ2-5; 7 nucleotides agree with TRBD2. Here the CDR3 DNA reads TGTGCCAGCAGTGAAGCGGCTAGCGGAGGGACCCAGTACTTC. Translating it yields CASSEAASGGTQYF.